These T cell receptor beta chains were read from a single sample in a study of early T cells in non-severe SARS-CoV-2 infection. TCRdb fed the 5' RACE reads into MiXCR, producing one record per CDR3 protein. The sample records about 64,000 distinct CDR3 sequences, around 11% being singletons. The sample in question was whole blood, obtained at baseline. These receptor sequences come from an adult who was a healthcare worker with PCR-confirmed SARS-CoV-2 infection or an uninfected control (not recorded which). CDR3s include the opening cysteine and the closing phenylalanine or tryptophan. The D gene is left open where the match is weak. Clone size is stated in some rows and not others, as once, few, many or a class when expanded.

v_gene	abundance	j_gene	d_gene	CDR3nt	CDR3aa
TRBV20-1	few	TRBJ2-7	TRBD1	TGCAGCTCCTGGGACAGCAACTCTTACGAGCAGTACTTC	CSSWDSNSYEQYF
TRBV11-2	many	TRBJ1-6	-	TGTGCCAGCAGCCCGGGTGTAGGGAACATCCCTTCACCCCTCCACTTT	CASSPGVGNIPSPLHF
TRBV7-8	-	TRBJ1-2	TRBD1	TGTGCCAGCAGCTTAGACAGGGGGCTCAGTGGCTACACCTTC	CASSLDRGLSGYTF
TRBV20-1	many	TRBJ1-1	-	TGCAGAATGCGGGGGCCGTACACTGAAGCTTTCTTT	CRMRGPYTEAFF
TRBV4-3	-	TRBJ2-3	TRBD2	TGCGCCAGCAGCCAAGGATCGACTAGCGGGGTCTCAGATACGCAGTATTTT	CASSQGSTSGVSDTQYF
TRBV7-8	few	TRBJ2-7	-	TGTGCCAGCAGCTTAGGGGTCCGCAGGGGTTCCTACGAGCAGTACTTC	CASSLGVRRGSYEQYF
TRBV20-1	-	TRBJ2-3	TRBD2	TGCAGTGCTACAGGACTAGCGGGGGTCCTAACTAGCACAGATACGCAGTATTTT	CSATGLAGVLTSTDTQYF
TRBV20-1	-	TRBJ2-3	TRBD2	TGCAGTGCTAGGGAAGAGGCTAGCGGGCCGACTAGCACAGATACGCAGTATTTT	CSAREEASGPTSTDTQYF
TRBV5-8	few	TRBJ2-1	TRBD1	TGTGCCAGCAGAAGACAGGGGAGCAGGGGTGAGCAGTTCTTC	CASRRQGSRGEQFF
TRBV20-1	-	TRBJ2-4	TRBD2	TGCAGTGCTAGCTATAGAGCGGGGGAAGGGTCCAAAAACATTCAGTACTTC	CSASYRAGEGSKNIQYF
TRBV7-3	many	TRBJ2-1	TRBD2	TGTGCCAGCAGCTGGTCGGGACTAGCGGGGGATGAGCAGTTCTTC	CASSWSGLAGDEQFF
TRBV4-3	many	TRBJ2-2	-	TGCGCCAGCAGCCAAGATTTCTCCTCGACCGGGGAGCTGTTTTTT	CASSQDFSSTGELFF
TRBV7-2	-	TRBJ2-5	-	TGTGCCAGCAGGTCGCTCCGGGGAGAGACCCAGTACTTC	CASRSLRGETQYF
TRBV12-3/TRBV12-4	many	TRBJ1-5	-	TGTGCCAGCAGTCTCCGGGGGGGGCAACGTCAGCCCCAGCATTTT	CASSLRGGQRQPQHF
TRBV6-1	few	TRBJ2-7	-	TGTGCCAGCAGTGGGGGTAGGGACGTATACGAGCAGTACTTC	CASSGGRDVYEQYF
TRBV3-1	-	TRBJ1-1	-	TGTGCCAGCAGCCGAGAGGGCTCATGGAATGTGGCTTTCTTT	CASSREGSWNVAFF
TRBV19	few	TRBJ1-2	-	TGTGCCAGTAACCGGGACCAGGGGCAAGTTTATGGCTACACCTTC	CASNRDQGQVYGYTF
TRBV7-8	few	TRBJ1-2	-	TGTGCCAGCAGCTTAGCCCAAATCACCGGAGGCTACACCTTC	CASSLAQITGGYTF
TRBV2	-	TRBJ2-1	TRBD2	TGTGCCAGCAGTGATTCGGGGGGGCTGTACAATGAGCAGTTCTTC	CASSDSGGLYNEQFF
TRBV28	many	TRBJ1-4	TRBD1	TGTGCCAGCAGTTGGACAGGGGAGGTGGAAAAACTGTTTTTT	CASSWTGEVEKLFF
TRBV18	few	TRBJ2-7	-	TGTGCCAGCTCACAAGACAGCGTACCCTACGAGCAGTACTTC	CASSQDSVPYEQYF
TRBV27	few	TRBJ2-2	TRBD2	TGTGCCAGCCGTCAAGCGGGGGGCACCGGGGAGCTGTTTTTT	CASRQAGGTGELFF
TRBV7-2	-	TRBJ2-3	TRBD2	TGTGCCAGCAGCTCAAAGCGGGGGGGCCCAGATACGCAGTATTTT	CASSSKRGGPDTQYF
TRBV24-1	few	TRBJ2-1	TRBD2	TGTGCCACCAGTGATGGGACTAGCGGAGCCTACAATGAGCAGTTCTTC	CATSDGTSGAYNEQFF
TRBV6-6	many	TRBJ2-3	-	TGTGCCAGCAGCGGCAGGGGCGGCCCTAGCACAGATACGCAGTATTTT	CASSGRGGPSTDTQYF
TRBV7-2	many	TRBJ2-2	-	TGTGCCAGCAGCTCATTTAAGGGGACCGGGGAGCTGTTTTTT	CASSSFKGTGELFF
TRBV25-1	few	TRBJ2-4	-	TGTGCCAGCAGTTCAGAGGGACCAAAAAACATTCAGTACTTC	CASSSEGPKNIQYF
TRBV27	few	TRBJ1-2	-	TGTGCCAGCAGCCATAGGGGGGCGGATGGCTACACCTTC	CASSHRGADGYTF
TRBV20-1	-	TRBJ1-1	TRBD1	TGCAGTGCTCTCCGGGACAGAGGTATGAACACTGAAGTTTTCTTT	CSALRDRGMNTEVFF
TRBV27	-	TRBJ1-2	-	TGTGCCAGCAGTTTATCGTACCAGTCCTATGGCTACACCTTC	CASSLSYQSYGYTF
TRBV20-1	-	TRBJ1-2	-	TGCAGTGCTAGCGGTCATATCGTTGATGGCTACACCTTC	CSASGHIVDGYTF
TRBV11-3	-	TRBJ1-1	TRBD1	TGTGCCAGCAGCGGGAGGGACAGGTTGAACACTGAAGCTTTCTTT	CASSGRDRLNTEAFF
TRBV10-3	-	TRBJ2-3	-	TGTGCCATCGGGGAACAGGATACAGATACGCAGTATTTT	CAIGEQDTDTQYF
TRBV25-1	few	TRBJ2-7	TRBD2	TGTGCCAGCAGTGTCGGCGGGGGCTCCTACGAGCAGTACTTC	CASSVGGGSYEQYF
TRBV20-1	many	TRBJ2-2	-	TGCAGTGCTAGAGATCGGGTAGGCAGGGAGCTGTTTTTT	CSARDRVGRELFF
TRBV20-1	few	TRBJ2-7	TRBD1	TGCAGTGCGTATACCGGGACAGCCAACTACGAGCAGTACTTC	CSAYTGTANYEQYF
TRBV2	many	TRBJ2-3	-	TGTGCCAGCAGCGGACTTAGCCCCGATCGCACAGATACGCAGTATTTT	CASSGLSPDRTDTQYF
TRBV5-1	-	TRBJ2-1	-	TGCGCCAGCAGCTTGTTAGGGGATTATGAGCAGTTCTTC	CASSLLGDYEQFF
TRBV12-3/TRBV12-4	-	TRBJ2-7	-	TGTGCCAGCAGTTTCGTCAGGAACCAGGGGCAGTACTTC	CASSFVRNQGQYF
TRBV7-9	many	TRBJ1-2	TRBD1	TGTGCCAGCAGCGTGGGGACAGCGCCCACTAACTATGGCTACACCTTC	CASSVGTAPTNYGYTF
TRBV19	many	TRBJ2-2	TRBD2	TGTGCCTCCGAGGCGGGGGGTTACGCCGGGGAGCTGTTTTTT	CASEAGGYAGELFF
TRBV5-1	-	TRBJ1-1	-	TGCGCCAGCAGCTTTAACAGGGCGAACACTGAAGCTTTCTTT	CASSFNRANTEAFF
TRBV5-4	few	TRBJ2-3	-	TGTGCCAGCAGCCCTTCTCCGGGCAGGGCCACAGATACGCAGTATTTT	CASSPSPGRATDTQYF
TRBV28	-	TRBJ1-2	-	TGTGCCAGCAGCCAGGACTCCTTATATGGCTACACCTTC	CASSQDSLYGYTF
TRBV27	few	TRBJ1-5	-	TGTGCCAGCAGTTTTGCAGGGGCGCAAGGTCCCAATCAGCCCCAGCATTTT	CASSFAGAQGPNQPQHF
TRBV7-9	few	TRBJ2-7	-	TGTGCCAGCAGCCACCCCGGGGCTGTCTACGAGCAGTACTTC	CASSHPGAVYEQYF
TRBV30	few	TRBJ2-3	-	TGTGCCTGGAGTGACGACACAGATACGCAGTATTTT	CAWSDDTDTQYF
TRBV6-6	-	TRBJ1-5	-	TGTGCCAGCAGCCAAGCCCGGGACGGCGCCAAGCATTTT	CASSQARDGAKHF
TRBV7-2	-	TRBJ1-2	-	TGTGCCAGCAGCTTTGAGGGAAGCTATGGCTACACCTTC	CASSFEGSYGYTF
TRBV7-3	-	TRBJ1-3	-	TGTGCCAGCAGCTTAGGGGGCCTCCCCGGAGACACCATATATTTT	CASSLGGLPGDTIYF
TRBV6-5	few	TRBJ1-4	-	TGTGCCAGCAGTTTGTACGAAGCAACTAATGAAAAACTGTTTTTT	CASSLYEATNEKLFF
TRBV7-9	many	TRBJ1-2	-	TGTGCCAGCAGCTTAGGTCGACGGGAAGATGGCTACACCTTC	CASSLGRREDGYTF
TRBV5-4	many	TRBJ2-3	-	TGTGCCAGCAGCTTAGATTCGATCACAGATACGCAGTATTTT	CASSLDSITDTQYF